The rows below give T cell receptor beta chains drawn from one sample of a study of T cell changes during pregnancy in multiple sclerosis. Profiling relied on immunoSEQ multiplex PCR, and the TCRdb table lists in-frame clones only, not all of them. Of roughly 22,000 clones listed, around 89% are singletons. The material sequenced was CD4+ T cells from peripheral blood mononuclear cells, taken in the first trimester of pregnancy. Every receptor here comes from a female donor in good health, enrolled as a control in a pregnancy study. Each CDR3 is given with its conserved first and last residue. The D gene is left open where the match is weak. Clone size appears in some rows only: once, few, many, or a class for an expanded clone.

d_call j_call clone_size v_call cdr3_nt cdr3_aa
- TRBJ2-3 - TRBV5-1 TGCGCCAGCAGCTTGCCCCCCGGCGGCAACACAGATACGCAGTATTTT CASSLPPGGNTDTQYF
- TRBJ2-5 - TRBV4-1 TGCGCCAGCAGCCAGGGTACGGGCGGGGAGACCCAGTACTTC CASSQGTGGETQYF
- TRBJ2-2 - TRBV5-1 TGCGCCAGCAGCTTGGGGACGGGAGCGAAGAACACCGGGGAGCTGTTTTTT CASSLGTGAKNTGELFF
- TRBJ1-5 - TRBV18 TGTGCCAGCTCACCCGTGTCAGGATATAGCAATCAGCCCCAGCATTTT CASSPVSGYSNQPQHF
TRBD2 TRBJ2-1 - TRBV2 TGTGCCAGCAGAGACGATCCGGGACTACTAAAATTCAATGAGCAGTTCTTC CASRDDPGLLKFNEQFF
- TRBJ1-5 - TRBV28 TGTGCCAGCAGTTTACTTCCTCAGCCCCAGCATTTT CASSLLPQPQHF
TRBD1 TRBJ2-6 few TRBV30 TGTGCTTTGCGGGGACAGGCCTCTGGGGCCAACGTCCTGACTTTC CALRGQASGANVLTF
TRBD2 TRBJ2-1 - TRBV11-1 TGTGCCAGCAACCCCGGGGGGGGAGGATGGAATGAGCAGTTCTTC CASNPGGGGWNEQFF
- TRBJ2-3 once TRBV18 TGTGCCAGCTCACCTAATAGCGGAACCTTCACAGATACGCAGTATTTT CASSPNSGTFTDTQYF
- TRBJ2-3 - TRBV6-5 TGTGCCAGCAGTTTCCTAGGGGTAGGGGCCACAGATACGCAGTATTTT CASSFLGVGATDTQYF
TRBD2 TRBJ2-5 - TRBV11-2 TGTGCCAGCAGCTTAGATGCGGGGACTAGGCAGTCAGTGACCCAGTACTTC CASSLDAGTRQSVTQYF
- TRBJ1-2 - TRBV6-5 TGTGCCACCCTCGGCGGGTCCTGGGGCTACACCTTC CATLGGSWGYTF
TRBD2 TRBJ2-2 - TRBV10-3 TGTGCCACTACGGGACTAGCGGGAACGAACACCGGGGAGCTGTTTTTT CATTGLAGTNTGELFF
TRBD1 TRBJ1-2 - TRBV6-6 TGTGCCAGCAGTCCTACCCCGGGACAGGGGACCTATGGCTACACCTTC CASSPTPGQGTYGYTF
- TRBJ2-7 - TRBV6-1 TGTGCCAGCAGTGAAAGACAGGCCTACGAGCAGTACTTC CASSERQAYEQYF
TRBD2 TRBJ2-2 - TRBV11-3 TGTGCCAGCAGCTTAGGTCGATCGCGGGGGGCTACCGGGGAGCTGTTTTTT CASSLGRSRGATGELFF
TRBD1 TRBJ1-1 - TRBV30 TGTGCCTGGAGTGGTGCAGGGGGTTCTCTAAGGAACACTGAAGCTTTCTTT CAWSGAGGSLRNTEAFF
- TRBJ2-2 - TRBV29-1 TGCAGCGTTGGCGGGGGACAGGACACCGGGGAGCTGTTTTTT CSVGGGQDTGELFF
- TRBJ2-3 - TRBV27 TGTGCCAGCAGTTCCGAACAAAGAGATACGCAGTATTTT CASSSEQRDTQYF